What follows is one TCR beta chain and its context. Its specific antigen is unknown. Nothing much larger sits one base from this clone, and base qualities are not available. Inclusive of the bounding cysteine and phenylalanine, the CDR3 is 12 residues long. Only the CDR3 part of the read is kept: 36 bases, read in frame from the first base. Trimming at the junction amounts to 6 bases on V and 5 bases on J, and the germline ends lie 10 bases apart. CDR1 and CDR2 are read off the germline V gene as MGHDK and SYGVNS. Systemically healthy Caucasian individuals from Russia, 39 in total and aged about 6 to 95 years, were included as donors. Each donor gave ten milliliters of peripheral blood, drawn into EDTA-treated Vacutainer tubes. PBMCs were isolated by Ficoll-Paque density-gradient centrifugation, with at least 7 million obtained per sample. Trizol reagent was used to extract total RNA from PBMCs, with at least 5.5 micrograms per sample. Naive CD45RAhigh/CD27high T cell percentages were measured by flow cytometry on a PBMC aliquot from every donor.

These data originate in a study of blood T cells in healthy people across ages (dated by TCRdb to the mid-2010s). With respect to the entire study: In model experiments, roughly one uniquely barcoded TCR beta cDNA molecule per two T cells was captured by template switching. The study measured age-related changes in TCR beta repertoire diversity using deep sequencing normalized with unique cDNA molecular identifiers. Four age groups were formed from the donors: young (average about 15 years), middle-aged (less than 40), aged (more than 55) and long-lived (approximately 80). To avoid experimental bias, donors of different ages were spread randomly across the sequencing lanes. For two donors (one aged 18 to 30 and one aged 80 or older), the study analyzed two additional independent replicas of 1 million unique cDNA reads from the same blood draw.

General conclusions and limits of the study: There was a strong correlation between observed TCR beta diversity and the percentage of naive T cells measured by flow cytometry. The CMV infection status of donors was not known, potentially confounding age-related changes in expanded clonotypes. Conclusive comparison of naive and antigen-experienced compartments was prevented by the profiling of bulk unsorted PBMCs. Observed TCR beta diversity per million T cells fell roughly linearly with age, and a significant reduction was already apparent by age approximately 41. The long-lived group showed more naive CD4+ T cells, fewer expanded clones and increased TCR diversity than the aged group, suggesting age selection. Estimates of total diversity from one million sequenced T cells were regarded as lower bounds and underestimates.

Libraries were constructed by 5' RACE. This sample was sequenced with an Illumina HiSeq 2500. The second PCR ran for roughly 7 to 12 cycles and used a J-beta primer mix along with a sample-barcoded 5' primer. A template-switch 5' adaptor carrying 12 random nucleotides introduced a unique molecular identifier onto each TCR beta cDNA molecule. Each sample yielded at least 2.5 million CDR3-containing paired-end reads. First-strand cDNA synthesis was performed from all RNA using the Mint cDNA synthesis kit, with priming by a TRBC-specific oligonucleotide. After uracil-DNA glycosylase treatment, a first 18-cycle PCR used universal primers M1SS and BC2_uni_R on all cDNA. From the authors' description of their analysis: For normalization, 1 million high-quality reads, each with a distinct molecular identifier, were randomly selected from each sample. Instead of being binned into consensus sequences, reads with shared molecular identifiers were discarded. MiTCR, with a Q25 quality threshold and the strictest error-elimination algorithm, was used for CDR3 identification, clonotype clustering and error correction. A nonparametric unseen species model with Euler transformation was used to estimate lower-bound total TCR beta diversity. TCRdb redid the processing of the public reads, applying fastp at Q25 and MiXCR, and retained in-frame beta chains. Each entry is one CDR3 protein sequence, shown with its most common DNA and genes. The V and J calls here are based on TCRdb, not the publication. Recorded for this sample are approximately 820,000 distinct CDR3 sequences; more than 40% of them occurred a single time. About a fifth of the sample rests with the top ten.

The source is a man aged 60-69 years in good health. This chain joins TRBV25-1 to TRBJ1-1, with the D gene too uncertain to name. The sequencing input was blood. Read as DNA, the sequence is TGTGCCAGCAGAAAAACCGGGACTGAAGCTTTCTTT. It translates to CASRKTGTEAFF.